These 30 T cell receptor beta chains were all obtained from the same sample, sequenced in a study of identical twins (dated by TCRdb to about 2016). Libraries came from 5' RACE. TCRdb lists the instrument as Illumina HiSeq 2000. TCRdb reran the public reads through fastp at Q25 and MiXCR, keeping productive beta chains. Identical CDR3 proteins give one entry, which carries the most common genes and DNA. The sample table shows fewer than 350,000 distinct CDR3 sequences, and 6.5% to 9.5% are seen once. The ten most abundant clones make up approximately 2.1% of the sample. These data also formed part of another study, on yellow fever vaccine responses in identical twins.

The sequenced material came from memory (CD45RO+) T cells sorted from blood. This specimen's cell subset or site label, per the study, means: CD45RO+ enriched T cells. All receptors derive from a woman younger than 30 in good health.

This clonotype was found many times. This chain links TRBV7-8 with TRBJ1-1; D gene ambiguous. With 3 bases removed from V and 6 bases from J, the gap between germline ends came to 8 bases. The germline V gene has CDR1 SGHVS and CDR2 FQNEAQ. The CDR3 is 12 residues long. The CDR3: CASSLTEAEAFF. CDR3 in DNA: TGTGCCAGCAGCTTGACCGAGGCTGAAGCTTTCTTT.

The V and J genes are TRBV7-9 and TRBJ2-1; D gene uncertain. Per the germline V gene, CDR1 is SEHNR and CDR2 is FQNEAQ (reference sequence). The CDR3 runs to 14 residues. V was trimmed by 3 bases and J by 6 bases, leaving 12 bases between them. CDR3 coding DNA: TGTGCCAGCAGCTTCGGCAGAATGGGCAATGAGCAGTTCTTC. This translates into CASSFGRMGNEQFF.

The table lists this clonotype with many counts. This chain joins TRBV4-1 and TRBJ1-2; 10 bases align to TRBD1. Trimming at V came to 2 bases and at J to 7 bases, leaving 13 bases not matched to a gene. CDR1 and CDR2 (germline): MGHRA, YSYEKL. The CDR3 contains 17 residues. In DNA form, the CDR3 reads TGCGCCAGCAGCCAACGAAGCGGGACAGGGGCCGGGGGTGGCTACACCTTC. Its translation: CASSQRSGTGAGGGYTF.

This clonotype was seen ten or more times. The chain joins TRBV7-9 to TRBJ2-1; 9 positions match TRBD1. This CDR3 is built from 17 residues. The V and J ends lost 5 bases and 7 bases, in that order; junction bases with no gene match: 15. CDR1 is SEHNR and CDR2 is FQNEAQ in the germline V gene (reference sequence). The CDR3 sequence: CASSRTPTGTGLNEQFF. The CDR3 DNA is TGTGCCAGCAGCCGGACTCCTACCGGGACAGGGTTAAATGAGCAGTTCTTC.

The chain joins TRBV4-1 to TRBJ2-5, with a tentative D call TRBD1 (5 bases). The CDR3 totals 15 residues. Between the trimmed V and J ends, which lost 0 bases and 1 base, there was a span of 9 bases. In germline, CDR1 is MGHRA, CDR2 YSYEKL. The CDR3 DNA is TGCGCCAGCAGCCAAGACGACAGACCCCAAGAGACCCAGTACTTC. Translation: CASSQDDRPQETQYF.

This clonotype has only a few counts. The genes are TRBV14 and TRBJ2-1; D is unresolved. Trimming left V 0 bases short and J 9 bases short, with 6 bases between. Germline CDR1 reads SGHDN; CDR2 reads FVKESK. CDR3 length: 12 residues. Here the CDR3 reads CASSQDLIEQFF. CDR3 nucleotides: TGTGCCAGCAGCCAAGATCTGATTGAGCAGTTCTTC.

This clonotype showed up just a few times. The genes are TRBV27 and TRBJ1-3; 8 bases are shared with TRBD1. This CDR3 is 14 amino acids long. Germline lookup yields CDR1 MNHEY and CDR2 SMNVEV (reference sequence). V shed 8 bases and J 1 base; nucleotides not matched to a gene: 4. CDR3 sequence reads: CASYGQGSGNTIYF. The CDR3 nucleotides are TGTGCCAGCTACGGACAGGGTTCTGGAAACACCATATATTTT.

This clonotype was seen at least ten times. CDR3 sequence reads: CASSGLAGGNTGELFF. CDR3 coding DNA: TGTGCCAGCAGCGGTCTAGCGGGAGGGAACACCGGGGAGCTGTTTTTT. The chain joins TRBV5-6 to TRBJ2-2; 11 bases fit TRBD2. V shed 4 bases, J shed 1 base, and the junction held 3 bases outside the gene matches. The V gene's germline CDR1 is SGHDT and CDR2 YYEEEE. CDR3 length: 16 amino acids.

This clonotype was found many times. J is TRBJ2-6 and V is TRBV7-3; 9 positions agree with TRBD1. Per germline, CDR1 SGHTA and CDR2 FQGTGA. CDR3 length: 19 amino acids. Trimming cost V 0 bases and J 1 base; bases outside gene matches: 7. The CDR3 DNA sequence: TGTGCCAGCAGCTTAACGGCACAGGGGGCTATATCTGGGGCCAACGTCCTGACTTTC. This codes for CASSLTAQGAISGANVLTF.

This clonotype was counted between two and nine times. CDR3 sequence (DNA): TGTGCCATCAGTGCACTTATGTTCGGGAACACCATATATTTT. It yields the protein CAISALMFGNTIYF. This rearrangement joins TRBV10-3 to TRBJ1-3; no firm D call. The CDR3 has 14 amino acids. The ends were cut back, 4 bases at V and 7 bases at J, with 14 bases in the middle. Germline V gene data show CDR1 as ENHRY and CDR2 as SYGVKD.

This rearrangement joins TRBV18 to TRBJ2-1, with 7 bases aligning to TRBD2. The V segment lost 2 bases and the J segment 6 bases; nucleotides outside the gene matches: 1. The CDR3 extends over 13 amino acids. The germline V gene has CDR1 KGHSH and CDR2 LQKENI. The CDR3, as DNA: TGTGCCAGCTCACCAAGGGAGGGCAATGAGCAGTTCTTC. Translation: CASSPREGNEQFF. The full variable domain, its missing parts supplied by reference TRBV18 and TRBJ2-1, is NAGVMQNPRHLVRRRGQEARLRCSPMKGHSHVYWYRQLPEEGLKFMVYLQKENIIDESGMPKERFSAEFPKEGPSILRIQQVVRGDSAAYFCASSPREGNEQFFGPGTRLTVL.

There are a few counts of this clonotype. The rearrangement uses TRBV4-2 and TRBJ2-3; the match to TRBD1 covers 7 bases. V lost 1 base and J lost 4; bases outside the gene matches: 5. This CDR3 is 15 amino acids long. Germline V gene data show CDR1 as LGHNA and CDR2 as YNFKEQ. The CDR3 DNA is TGTGCCAGCAGCCAAGGAGGGGGCCAGGCAGATACGCAGTATTTT. It codes for CASSQGGGQADTQYF.

This clonotype was detected many times. The DNA for the CDR3 is TGTGCCAGCATCGGTCGTGGGGCTAGCGGGGGAGATCACACCGGGGAGCTGTTTTTT. Translated: CASIGRGASGGDHTGELFF. V and J are TRBV11-2 and TRBJ2-2; TRBD2 agrees at 10 bases. The CDR3 has 19 amino acids. V dropped 7 bases and J dropped 3; count of bases not matched to a gene: 17. In germline, CDR1 is SGHAT, CDR2 FQNNGV.

This clonotype was seen just once. This sequence joins TRBV6-1 and TRBJ2-6; D ambiguous. In germline, CDR1 is MNHNS, CDR2 SASEGT. V lost 7 bases and J lost 0, with 10 bases in between. This CDR3 is 15 amino acids long. CDR3 nucleotide sequence: TGTGCCAGCAATGCACACGGCTCTGGGGCCAACGTCCTGACTTTC. Protein: CASNAHGSGANVLTF.

This clonotype was counted between two and nine times. The V and J genes are TRBV3-1 and TRBJ1-6; 9 nucleotides match TRBD1. Germline lookup yields CDR1 LGHDT and CDR2 YNNKEL (reference sequence). The V and J ends lost 4 bases and 5 bases, in that order; junction bases with no gene match: 3. The CDR3 length is 15 residues. CDR3 region: CASSPTGGNNSPLHF. CDR3 in DNA: TGTGCCAGCAGCCCGACAGGGGGGAATAATTCACCCCTCCACTTT.

The chain carries TRBV7-9 and TRBJ2-2; 8 bases fit TRBD1. The V segment lost 3 bases and the J segment 6 bases; nucleotides outside the gene matches: 9. This CDR3 is 16 amino acids long. Germline V gene lookup returns CDR1 SEHNR and CDR2 FQNEAQ (reference sequence). In DNA, the CDR3 is TGTGCCAGCAGCTTGTTCAGGACAGGGTCAGCCGGGGAGCTGTTTTTT. It translates to CASSLFRTGSAGELFF.

A few counts support this clonotype. The genes are TRBV20-1 and TRBJ2-3; TRBD2 matches 8 bases. The CDR3 loop spans 15 amino acids. The junction had 12 bases not matched to a gene; V was cut back by 8 bases and J by 2 bases. CDR1 DFQATT and CDR2 SNEGSKA come from the germline V gene (reference sequence). The CDR3 coding sequence is TGCAGTTCACCAAAGGGAGCGGGGGTCACAGATACGCAGTATTTT. Translating gives CSSPKGAGVTDTQYF.

This clonotype occurred many times. The chain employs TRBV4-2 and TRBJ2-3; no definite D call. With 0 bases removed from V and 2 bases from J, the gap between germline ends came to 9 bases. The V gene's germline CDR1 is LGHNA and CDR2 YNFKEQ. The CDR3 extends over 15 amino acids. The CDR3 DNA is TGTGCCAGCAGCCAAGATGCGGCAGACACAGATACGCAGTATTTT. This translates into CASSQDAADTDTQYF.

This clonotype was observed a handful of times. The V gene is TRBV2, the J gene TRBJ2-2; no definite D call. V gave up 0 bases and J gave up 7 bases, with 9 bases separating them. Germline assignment: CDR1 SNHLY and CDR2 FYNNEI. This CDR3 region has 14 residues. In DNA form, the CDR3 reads TGTGCCAGCAGTGAAGCCCCGCGAGGCGGGGAGCTGTTTTTT. This translates into CASSEAPRGGELFF.

This clonotype was observed many times. The chain's CDR3 is CASTPVVYNEQFF. In nucleotides, the CDR3 is TGTGCCAGCACTCCTGTAGTATACAATGAGCAGTTCTTC. V is TRBV16 and J is TRBJ2-1; D remains ambiguous. Germline CDR1 KGHSY, CDR2 FQNENV. V lost 7 bases to trimming and J lost 4 bases, with 11 bases between them. CDR3 length equals 13 residues.

The chain carries TRBV18 and TRBJ2-2, with D possibly being TRBD1 (6 bases). The CDR3 runs 15 residues. Per the germline V gene, CDR1 is KGHSH and CDR2 is LQKENI. Trimming pared 4 bases from V and 4 bases from J, leaving 13 bases between. This CDR3 reads CASSLPGTSTGELFF. Here the CDR3 DNA reads TGTGCCAGCTCACTCCCCGGGACAAGCACCGGGGAGCTGTTTTTT.

This clonotype was detected a few times. J is TRBJ2-1 and V is TRBV21-1; the table's D call TRBD1 went unverified against the DNA. TRBV21-1 is listed as a pseudogene. The CDR3 extends over 16 amino acids. CDR3 nucleotides: TGTGCCAGCAGCAAAGGTCGCGGGGGACACTACAATGAGCAGTTCTTC. Residues: CASSKGRGGHYNEQFF.

This clonotype was detected only a few times. The rearrangement links TRBV5-1 to TRBJ2-2, with D possibly TRBD2 on 6 matching bases. The germline gives CDR1 SGHRS, CDR2 YFSETQ. The CDR3 has 17 residues. Trimming removed 4 bases from V and 1 base from J, with 17 bases in between. The CDR3 region is CASSHPGLGGNTGELFF. The CDR3 nucleotides are TGCGCCAGCAGCCATCCGGGACTGGGGGGGAACACCGGGGAGCTGTTTTTT.

V is TRBV28 and J is TRBJ2-7; no definite D call. The CDR3 has 13 amino acids. Per germline, CDR1 MDHEN and CDR2 SYDVKM. V was trimmed by 4 bases and J by 4 bases, leaving 11 bases between them. CDR3 sequence: CASSSGTQYEQYV. The CDR3 DNA sequence: TGTGCCAGCAGTTCCGGAACCCAGTACGAGCAGTACGTC.

The chain has TRBV24-1 and TRBJ2-7; D possibly corresponds to TRBD2 (6 bases). There are 15 residues in the CDR3. Germline V gene lookup returns CDR1 KGHDR and CDR2 SFDVKD. Trimming removed 3 bases at V and 1 base at J, with 12 bases between. The DNA for the CDR3 is TGTGCCACCAGTGATGGGTGGGACTCTTCCTACGAGCAGTACTTC. It is translated as CATSDGWDSSYEQYF.

This clonotype has a count of ten or more. This rearrangement joins TRBV5-5 to TRBJ2-5; TRBD2 might be the D (5 bases). CDR3 length: 13 amino acids. Trimming stripped 0 bases from V and 4 bases from J, with 7 bases between. CDR1 SGHKS and CDR2 YYEKEE come from the germline V gene (reference sequence). CDR3 residues: CASSLGGSETQYF. CDR3 nucleotide sequence: TGTGCCAGCAGCTTGGGAGGGTCAGAGACCCAGTACTTC.

This clonotype was seen many times. V and J are TRBV29-1 and TRBJ2-2, with 9 bases aligning to TRBD1. The germline V gene encodes CDR1 SQVTM and CDR2 ANQGSEA. Trimming at V came to 7 bases and at J to 2 bases, leaving 2 bases not matched to a gene. There are 13 residues in the CDR3. CDR3 DNA: TGCAGCGCGGACAGGGGTAACACCGGGGAGCTGTTTTTT. This gives the protein CSADRGNTGELFF.

In this sample, this clonotype turned up a few times. This CDR3 reads CASSELIGPDEQYV. The CDR3 DNA reads TGTGCCAGCAGTGAGTTAATAGGGCCGGACGAGCAGTACGTC. The rearrangement uses TRBV2 and TRBJ2-7; D remains ambiguous. Germline CDR1 and CDR2: SNHLY and FYNNEI. The CDR3 totals 14 residues. Trimming left V 3 bases short and J 5 bases short, with 14 bases between.

V usage is TRBV11-1 and J usage is TRBJ2-5, with D possibly matching TRBD1 (5 bases). CDR1 and CDR2 from the germline V gene are SGHAT and FQDESV (reference sequence). The CDR3 consists of 15 residues. V was clipped by 5 bases and J by 2 bases, with 15 bases between them. CDR3 nucleotide sequence: TGTGCCAGCAGCCAGACCCTGGGGCGGCAAGAGACCCAGTACTTC. Protein sequence: CASSQTLGRQETQYF.

There are a few counts of this clonotype. The genes are TRBV20-1 and TRBJ2-7, with 13 positions matching TRBD2. CDR3 length equals 13 residues. Per the germline V gene, CDR1 is DFQATT and CDR2 is SNEGSKA (reference sequence). The CDR3 nucleotides read TGCGCGAGCTCCGGGACTAGCGGGAACGAGCAGTACTTC. Amino acid sequence: CASSGTSGNEQYF.